The next 2 T cell receptor beta chains were all read from a single sample in a study of T-cell memory formation after mild COVID-19. TCRdb redid the calling of the 5' RACE reads with MiXCR, one entry per CDR3 protein. This table holds roughly 250,000 distinct CDR3 sequences, about 15% found once. The sample consisted of PBMCs or a T cell subset sorted from them (not recorded which). The receptors come from a man aged 18 to 30 who had mild COVID-19 (a few samples of this study predate the infection). Cell type and time point are not known.

The chain uses TRBV4-1 and TRBJ1-5; D call uncertain. Trimming pared 4 bases from V and 1 base from J, leaving 11 bases between. Germline V gives CDR1 MGHRA, CDR2 YSYEKL. The length of the CDR3 is 15 residues. DNA of the CDR3: TGCGCCAGCAGCCTACTAGGACTGAGCAATCAGCCCCAGCATTTT. This encodes CASSLLGLSNQPQHF.

This clonotype was counted only a few times. V and J are TRBV7-2 and TRBJ2-5, with 8 bases that match TRBD1. The germline gives CDR1 SGHTA, CDR2 FQGNSA. The CDR3 contains 14 residues. V lost 2 bases and J lost 5; bases outside the gene matches: 4. The CDR3 region is CASSLSGGAETQYF. CDR3 coding DNA: TGTGCCAGCAGCTTATCAGGGGGCGCGGAGACCCAGTACTTC.